This T cell receptor beta chain was identified during a study of T-cell reconstitution after alpha-beta-depleted transplantation in children. On this clonotype itself: Its antigen is not known.

The authors prepared the TCRbeta library with unique molecular identifiers. TCRdb recomputed calls from the PCR reads with MiXCR, one row per CDR3 protein. The repertoire holds approximately 800,000 distinct CDR3 sequences, with roughly 15% as singletons. Trimming cost V 5 bases and J 7 bases, with 15 bases left between them. CDR1 and CDR2 from the germline V gene are MNHEY and SVGAGI. The CDR3 has 14 amino acids. General study results and limits: Expanded graft clones numbering several hundred reportedly gave rise to alpha-beta T cells about two months after transplant. High day-60 TCRbeta diversity in some patients came from surviving recipient T cells and thymic progenitors. T-cell counts and diversity were attributed mostly to newly produced T cells one year after transplant.

The source was PBMCs, mostly from graft donor cells, collected 360 days after TCRalphabeta/CD19-depleted stem cell transplant. The receptor comes from a male patient under 18 who had a stem cell transplant for acute lymphoblastic leukemia, so the T cells may come from the graft donor. The rearrangement joins TRBV6-5 to TRBJ2-1, with TRBD2 as a possible D gene (6 bases). The CDR3 DNA is TGTGCCAGCAGTAGTGGGGGACTCCTAAATGAGCAGTTCTTC. This sequence encodes CASSSGGLLNEQFF.